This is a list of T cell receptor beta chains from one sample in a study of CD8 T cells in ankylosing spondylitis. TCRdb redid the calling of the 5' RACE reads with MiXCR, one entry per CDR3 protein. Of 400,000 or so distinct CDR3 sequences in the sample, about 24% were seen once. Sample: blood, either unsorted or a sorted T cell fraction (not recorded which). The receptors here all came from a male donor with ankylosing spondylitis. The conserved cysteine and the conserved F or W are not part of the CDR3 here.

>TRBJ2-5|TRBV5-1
ASSAGLRETQY
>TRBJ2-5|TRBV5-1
ASSPRDDQETQY
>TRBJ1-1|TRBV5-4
ASSPGPGVTEAF
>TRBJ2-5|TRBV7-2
ASSLGLRGETQY
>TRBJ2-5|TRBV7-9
ASRPASPGAQY
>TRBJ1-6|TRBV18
ASSPYPMTGMVDSPLH
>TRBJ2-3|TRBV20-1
SAPDRGSADTQY
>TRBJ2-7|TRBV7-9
ASSPVVFGDYEQY
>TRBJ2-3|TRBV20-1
SARSSGNTDTQY
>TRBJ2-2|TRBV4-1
ASSHYTGGTGELF
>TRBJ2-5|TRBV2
ASTRREQETQY
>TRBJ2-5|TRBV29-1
SVGWDVTQY
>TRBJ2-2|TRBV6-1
ASSERGGKSGELF
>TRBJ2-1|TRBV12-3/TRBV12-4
ASTLRGWTYNEQF
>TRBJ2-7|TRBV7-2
ASSSAVNEQY
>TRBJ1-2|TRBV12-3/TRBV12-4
ASSFSGRDYGYT
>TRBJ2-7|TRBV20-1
SAGGGTPYEQY
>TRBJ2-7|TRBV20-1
SVTGTQGYEQY
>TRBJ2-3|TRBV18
ASSPRQGTDTQY
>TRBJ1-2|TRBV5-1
ASSLAKEDGYT
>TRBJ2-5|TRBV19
ASSPGGTIAGTQY